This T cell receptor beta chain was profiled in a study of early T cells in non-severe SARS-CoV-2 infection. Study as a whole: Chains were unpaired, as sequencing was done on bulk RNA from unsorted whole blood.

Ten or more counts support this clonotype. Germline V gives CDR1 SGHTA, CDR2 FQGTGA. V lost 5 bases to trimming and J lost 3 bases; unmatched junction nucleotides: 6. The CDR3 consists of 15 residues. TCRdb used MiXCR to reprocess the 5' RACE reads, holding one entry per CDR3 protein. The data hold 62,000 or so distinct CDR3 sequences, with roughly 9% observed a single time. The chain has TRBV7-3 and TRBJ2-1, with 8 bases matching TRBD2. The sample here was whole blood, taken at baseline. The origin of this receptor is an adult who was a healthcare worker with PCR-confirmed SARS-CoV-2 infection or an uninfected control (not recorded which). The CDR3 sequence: CASSPGTRNYNEQFF. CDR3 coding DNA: TGTGCCAGCAGCCCCGGGACTAGAAACTACAATGAGCAGTTCTTC.